This T cell receptor (beta chain) was sequenced for a study of regulatory and conventional T cells in RAG deficiency (dated by TCRdb to 2017 to 2019). For context, the study as a whole: High-throughput TCR beta sequencing was used to compare the repertoire diversity and composition of Treg, conventional CD4+ and CD8+ T cells between RAG-deficient patients and healthy controls.

Before genomic DNA extraction, conventional CD4+ T cells were purified from blood as CD25-low CD127-high cells. Repertoire analyses used several healthy control donors as the comparison group. The protocol used for the library was the immunoSEQ multiplex PCR assay. Rearranged TCR beta chain products were amplified from genomic DNA of sorted T-cell subsets and sequenced. In the paper's pipeline: Shannon entropy and Simpson indices were used to measure how diverse the repertoire of productive TCR beta rearrangements was. Clonal expansion was assessed by the summed frequency of the 100 most abundant productive TCR beta clonotypes among total reads. A self-reactivity index based on amino acid usage at CDR3beta positions 6 and 7 was applied to the TRB repertoires. Repertoire analyses used two-way ANOVA; flow cytometric analyses used Student t or Mann-Whitney tests. TCRdb limited this immuneACCESS table to in-frame rearrangements with V and J called. A share of clones is missing; checked studies link under half to unresolved V genes, and the rest is unexplained. That table gives V, J and clone size, and the DNA gave D and trimming. The sample table contains 20,000 to 25,000 clones; only one count was recorded for about 92% of them. Of the sample, around 0.73% falls within the top ten clones.

A remark on this clone: Its antigen specificity is not known. Base qualities were left out, and no much larger clone turns up one base away.

The CDR3 has 13 amino acids, counting the end cysteine and phenylalanine. CDR3 DNA is the only sequence kept; it has 39 bases, read in frame from the first base. CDR1 and CDR2, per the germline V gene (reference sequence), are LNHDA and SQIVND. V is pared back by 3 bases and J by 9 bases, with 12 bases lying between the germline termini. On the study overall, not on this receptor specifically: Compared with control T-cell subpopulations, the RAG-deficient patients had markedly lower Shannon entropy and higher Simpson indices. Unique TCR beta sequences from Treg cells were about 100-fold fewer in Omenn syndrome and CID/AS patients than controls, versus approximately 9.9-fold for other subsets. Shorter CDR3 lengths were found in all patient T-cell subsets, and >80% Treg-Tconv repertoire overlap at nucleotide and amino acid level was observed in Omenn syndrome patients. The CD25-high CD127-low cells sorted from Omenn syndrome patients may be peripherally activated cells rather than true Treg cells. For some subjects, some analyses of T-cell subsets were not performed.

These same records also appear under a second study, on regulatory T cells. That second publication adds: In the multiplex PCR, 52 forward TRBV primers and 13 reverse TRBJ primers were used, and assay-based and computational corrections were applied for amplification bias. Patient repertoires showed restricted unique TRB V-J pairs and skewed V and J gene usage, most marked in regulatory T cells. The study compared T-cell receptor beta repertoires of sorted regulatory, conventional CD4+ and CD8+ T cells between CD3G-deficient patients and healthy controls. Peripheral blood mononuclear cells were isolated by Ficoll density separation. Within the immunoSEQ assay, multiplex PCR amplified rearranged TRB loci from genomic DNA. TRB amplicons were sequenced on an Illumina HiSeq platform. Raw sequences were error-filtered and aligned to reference gene sequences by custom algorithms, then analyzed with the immunoSEQ online tools. Frequencies of productive and nonproductive TRB rearrangements were assessed among unique sequences as well as among total sequences. Groups were compared by t tests, Mann-Whitney tests or two-way ANOVA performed in Prism software.

Specimen: CD4+ T cells sorted from blood. The chain is assembled from TRBV19 and TRBJ2-1; 6 matching bases give a weak D call of TRBD2. This clonotype originated in a human donor in good health. The DNA reads TGTGCCAGTAGTATGGTTTCCGGGAGTGAGCAGTTCTTC. This yields the protein CASSMVSGSEQFF.